Each of the 10 T cell receptor beta chains below was sequenced from the same sample in a study of T cell responses to AZD1222 COVID-19 vaccine. Profiling relied on immunoSEQ multiplex PCR, and the TCRdb table lists in-frame clones only, not all of them. The sample gives 150,000 to 200,000 clones, 85% to 95% of which show up once; about 3.9% is in the top ten. Sequenced material: peripheral blood, taken on day 0 of AZD1222 vaccination. The source is an adult in good health.

V gene TRBV6-4 combines with J gene TRBJ1-6, with a possible D match to TRBD1 (5 bases). CDR3 length equals 16 residues. V was trimmed by 3 bases and J by 1 base, leaving 10 bases between them. Germline V gene data show CDR1 as MRHNA and CDR2 as SNTAGT. The CDR3 spells CASSDRGASYNSPLHF. The CDR3 DNA reads as TGTGCCAGCAGTGATCGAGGGGCTTCCTATAATTCACCCCTCCACTTT.

This chain connects TRBV9 to TRBJ2-2; TRBD2 agrees at 7 bases. Germline V gene data show CDR1 as SGDLS and CDR2 as YYNGEE. With V trimmed by 3 bases and J by 0 bases, 5 bases remained unmatched. This CDR3 spans 16 amino acids. Here the CDR3 DNA reads TGTGCCAGCAGCGGGGAGGGCGGCGCGAACACCGGGGAGCTGTTTTTT. Amino acid sequence: CASSGEGGANTGELFF.

The chain joins TRBV6-5 to TRBJ2-2; a weak D match, TRBD2 (5 bases). This CDR3 is built from 14 residues. Germline V gene lookup returns CDR1 MNHEY and CDR2 SVGAGI. The V gene lost 7 bases and the J gene lost 6 bases, with 15 bases spanning the gap. The CDR3 region is CASTRGGSAGELFF. The CDR3 coding sequence is TGTGCCAGCACCAGAGGTGGGAGTGCCGGGGAGCTGTTTTTT.

In DNA form, the CDR3 reads TGTGCCAGCAGCTGGACAGGGGCCCGCACTGAAGCTTTCTTT. It specifies CASSWTGARTEAFF. The chain uses TRBV5-5 and TRBJ1-1; 9 positions match TRBD1. Trimming removed 3 bases from V and 4 bases from J; junction bases left unmatched: 4. From germline, CDR1 is SGHKS and CDR2 YYEKEE (reference sequence). The CDR3 length is 14 residues.

This clone has just one count. The V and J genes are TRBV25-1 and TRBJ1-2; D gene ambiguous. The V and J ends lost 9 bases and 8 bases respectively, with 16 bases between them. This CDR3 is built from 12 residues. Germline V CDR1 and CDR2: MGHDK, SYGVNS. The CDR3 bases are TGTGCCAGTACAGTTGATCGTCAGGGCTACACCTTC. It encodes CASTVDRQGYTF.

V usage is TRBV27 and J usage is TRBJ1-2, with TRBD1 as a possible D gene (6 bases). Germline assignment: CDR1 MNHEY and CDR2 SMNVEV (reference sequence). The CDR3 spans 13 residues. Trimming took off 3 bases at V and 4 bases at J, with 9 bases between the two ends. The CDR3 coding sequence is TGTGCCAGCAGTTTTCTGGGGGCCTATGGCTACACCTTC. It codes for CASSFLGAYGYTF.

The CDR3 DNA is TGCGCCAGCAGCTTATCCCAAGGCGATACGCAGTATTTT. It translates to CASSLSQGDTQYF. The gene calls are TRBV5-1 and TRBJ2-3; D gene ambiguous. Germline V gene data show CDR1 as SGHRS and CDR2 as YFSETQ. The CDR3 runs to 13 residues. Trimming cost V 2 bases and J 6 bases, with 10 bases left between them.

This clone was seen once. The chain joins TRBV6-2 or TRBV6-3 to TRBJ1-6, with D unclear. This CDR3 region has 20 residues. Trimming took off 2 bases at V and 0 bases at J, with 20 bases between the two ends. Germline lookup yields CDR1 MNHEY and CDR2 SVGEGT. The CDR3 loop is CASSYAVILGRSSYNSPLHF. As DNA, the CDR3 is TGTGCCAGCAGTTACGCCGTCATCCTTGGGAGGAGCTCCTATAATTCACCCCTCCACTTT.

The chain recombines TRBV10-3 with TRBJ1-3, with D unclear. This CDR3 has 16 amino acids. Germline CDR1 reads ENHRY; CDR2 reads SYGVKD. Deletions cut 0 bases from V and 0 bases from J, with 9 bases between. For the CDR3, the DNA is TGTGCCATCAGTGAGTCCGCCGGAAGCTCTGGAAACACCATATATTTT. It yields the protein CAISESAGSSGNTIYF.

The CDR3 loop reads CASSLRTDSQETQYF. Written as DNA, the CDR3 is TGTGCCAGCAGCCTCCGGACGGACAGCCAAGAGACCCAGTACTTC. V and J are TRBV3-1 (or the pseudogene TRBV3-2) and TRBJ2-5; D might be TRBD1 (6 bases). This CDR3 has 15 residues. With 4 bases removed from V and 1 base from J, the gap between germline ends came to 13 bases. Germline V gene lookup returns CDR1 LGHDT and CDR2 YNNKEL (reference sequence).